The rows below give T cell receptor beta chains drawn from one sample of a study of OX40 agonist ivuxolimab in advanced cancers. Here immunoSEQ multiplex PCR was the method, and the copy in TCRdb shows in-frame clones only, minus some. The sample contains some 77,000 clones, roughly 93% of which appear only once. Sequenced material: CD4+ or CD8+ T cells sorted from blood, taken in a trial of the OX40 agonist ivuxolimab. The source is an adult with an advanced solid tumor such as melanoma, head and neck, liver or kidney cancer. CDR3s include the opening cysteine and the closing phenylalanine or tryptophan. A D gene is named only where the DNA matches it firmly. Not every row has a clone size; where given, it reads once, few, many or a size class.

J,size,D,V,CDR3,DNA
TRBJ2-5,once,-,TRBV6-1,CASSEPVREPQYF,TGTGCCAGCAGTGAACCTGTGAGGGAACCCCAGTACTTC
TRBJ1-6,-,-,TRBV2,CASSPQGANNSPLHF,TGTGCCAGCAGCCCCCAAGGGGCGAATAATTCACCCCTCCACTTT
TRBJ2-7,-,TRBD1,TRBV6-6,CASSRGQVSYEQYF,TGTGCCAGCAGTAGAGGACAGGTCTCCTACGAGCAGTACTTC
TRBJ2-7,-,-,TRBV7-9,CASSLDASFYEQYF,TGTGCCAGCAGCTTAGACGCGAGCTTCTACGAGCAGTACTTC
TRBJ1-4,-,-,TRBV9,CASSAGGRDEKLFF,TGTGCCAGCAGCGCCGGGGGCCGCGATGAAAAACTGTTTTTT
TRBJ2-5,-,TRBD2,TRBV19,CASSMQGLVGETQYF,TGTGCCAGTAGTATGCAAGGACTAGTTGGAGAGACCCAGTACTTC
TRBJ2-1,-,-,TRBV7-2,CASSFLLAYEQFF,TGTGCCAGCAGCTTTCTCCTAGCCTATGAGCAGTTCTTC
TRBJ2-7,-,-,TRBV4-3,CASSQVWGQGIKQYF,TGCGCCAGCAGCCAAGTTTGGGGGCAGGGGATTAAGCAGTACTTC
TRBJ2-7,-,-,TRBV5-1,CASRLQQGSSYEQYF,TGCGCCAGCAGGCTTCAACAGGGCAGCTCCTACGAGCAGTACTTC
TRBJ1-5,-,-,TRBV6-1,CASSERNTASNQPQHF,TGTGCCAGCAGTGAGCGGAATACAGCTAGCAATCAGCCCCAGCATTTT
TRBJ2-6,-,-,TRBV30,CAWTSSGANVLTF,TGTGCCTGGACTTCCTCTGGGGCCAACGTCCTGACTTTC
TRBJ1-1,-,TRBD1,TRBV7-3,CASSLTSQGAGTEAFF,TGTGCCAGCAGCTTAACGTCTCAGGGGGCCGGCACTGAAGCTTTCTTT
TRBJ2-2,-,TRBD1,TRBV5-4,CASRAGGQVTGELFF,TGTGCCAGCAGGGCAGGGGGCCAAGTCACCGGGGAGCTGTTTTTT
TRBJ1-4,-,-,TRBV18,CASSPFRGKATNEKLFF,TGTGCCAGCTCACCATTTCGAGGGAAGGCGACTAATGAAAAACTGTTTTTT
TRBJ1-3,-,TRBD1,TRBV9,CASRAGTASGNTIYF,TGTGCCAGCAGAGCAGGGACAGCCTCTGGAAACACCATATATTTT
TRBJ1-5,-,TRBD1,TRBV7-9,CASSPGTDNQPQHF,TGTGCCAGCAGCCCCGGGACAGATAATCAGCCCCAGCATTTT
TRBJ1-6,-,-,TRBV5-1,CASSLIPQGGDSPLHF,TGCGCCAGCAGCTTGATTCCGCAGGGTGGGGATTCACCCCTCCACTTT
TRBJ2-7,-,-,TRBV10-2,CASSEQAASEQYF,TGCGCCAGCAGTGAACAAGCGGCGAGTGAGCAGTACTTC
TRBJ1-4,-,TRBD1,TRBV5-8,CASSLEGTGTGNEKLFF,TGTGCCAGCAGCTTGGAAGGAACCGGGACAGGGAATGAAAAACTGTTTTTT
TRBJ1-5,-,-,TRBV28,CASSPSRQVSNQPQHF,TGTGCCAGCAGTCCCTCCCGACAGGTTAGCAATCAGCCCCAGCATTTT
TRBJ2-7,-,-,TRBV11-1,CASSLYHEQYF,TGTGCCAGCAGCTTATACCACGAGCAGTACTTC
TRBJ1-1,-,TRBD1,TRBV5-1,CASRMGQGNTEAFF,TGCGCCAGCAGGATGGGACAGGGGAACACTGAAGCTTTCTTT